The present entry profiles one TCR beta chain with its context. Its antigen is not identified. The sample originates from a study of T cell responses to AZD1222 COVID-19 vaccine. Assay: immunoSEQ multiplex PCR; the TCRdb copy retains only in-frame clones and omits some. The sample records more than 150,000 clones, around 92% being singletons. General study results and limits: Clonal diversity was possibly underestimated; the donors were predominantly white British and more often female. A rise in Spike-specific TCR breadth and depth followed two AZD1222 doses.

Deletions cut 1 base from V and 6 bases from J, with 13 bases between. The CDR3 spans 14 residues. The germline V gene has CDR1 SGDLS and CDR2 YYNGEE. This material consisted of peripheral blood, taken 28 days after the second AZD1222 dose. The chain links TRBV9 to TRBJ1-1, with D unclear. The sequence derives from an adult who received the AZD1222 COVID-19 vaccine. CDR3 sequence (DNA): TGTGCCAGCAGCGTATTGGGCGAGTACTCTGAAGCTTTCTTT. It is translated as CASSVLGEYSEAFF. Full variable domain (rest looked up from reference TRBV9 and TRBJ1-1): DSGVTQTPKHLITATGQRVTLRCSPRSGDLSVYWYQQSLDQGLQFLIQYYNGEERAKGNILERFSAQQFPDLHSELNLSSLELGDSALYFCASSVLGEYSEAFFGQGTRLTVV.